These T cell receptor beta chains were read from a single sample in a study of blood T cell repertoires in COVID-19. The assay was immunoSEQ multiplex PCR, and TCRdb's table has in-frame clones only and misses some. Here the sample spans a few hundred thousand clones, about 90% being singletons. Sequenced input: peripheral blood. These receptors came from a young woman who had recovered from COVID-19. Both conserved end residues are part of each CDR3. The D gene is left open where the match is weak. The size field is filled for only some rows; it gives once, few, many or a size class.

J: TRBJ2-7
size: .
V: TRBV5-4
D: TRBD2
DNA: TGTGCCAGCAGCTTGGCCCCAGGACTAGCGGCTTACGAGCAGTACTTC
CDR3: CASSLAPGLAAYEQYF

J: TRBJ1-1
size: .
V: TRBV18
D: .
DNA: TGTGCCAGCTCACCACAGGGGCTCGGGAACACTGAAGCTTTCTTT
CDR3: CASSPQGLGNTEAFF

J: TRBJ2-1
size: once
V: TRBV30
D: .
DNA: TGTGCCTGGAGTTTCCCGCTAAGCTCCTACAATGAGCAGTTCTTC
CDR3: CAWSFPLSSYNEQFF

J: TRBJ1-2
size: .
V: TRBV19
D: .
DNA: TGTGCCAGTAGTGCGGCAGGGGCGTCCTATGGCTACACCTTC
CDR3: CASSAAGASYGYTF

J: TRBJ2-1
size: .
V: TRBV9
D: TRBD2
DNA: TGTGCCAGCAGCGAGAGGGGTGGGACTAGCCGCAATGAGCAGTTCTTC
CDR3: CASSERGGTSRNEQFF

J: TRBJ1-3
size: .
V: TRBV11-3
D: .
DNA: TGTGCCAGCTGTACAGGGAGCGGAAACACCATATATTTT
CDR3: CASCTGSGNTIYF

J: TRBJ2-7
size: .
V: TRBV27
D: .
DNA: TGTGCCAGCAGTTTCTCGGGGGAGTCTAACTACGAGCAGTACTTC
CDR3: CASSFSGESNYEQYF

J: TRBJ2-7
size: .
V: TRBV14
D: TRBD1
DNA: TGTGCCAGCAGCCGCTTACTCGGGACAGGGGACTCCTACGAGCAGTACTTC
CDR3: CASSRLLGTGDSYEQYF

J: TRBJ1-1
size: .
V: TRBV7-2
D: .
DNA: TGTGCCAGCAGCCACGGGAACACTGAAGCTTTCTTT
CDR3: CASSHGNTEAFF

J: TRBJ2-7
size: .
V: TRBV11-2
D: TRBD2
DNA: TGTGCCAGCAGCCTCACTAGCGGTAGCTCCTACGAGCAGTACTTC
CDR3: CASSLTSGSSYEQYF

J: TRBJ1-5
size: .
V: TRBV6-6
D: TRBD1
DNA: TGTGCCAGCAGTTACCCTGGACAGGGAAATCAGCCCCAGCATTTT
CDR3: CASSYPGQGNQPQHF

J: TRBJ1-2
size: .
V: TRBV19
D: TRBD1
DNA: TGTGCCAGTAGTACAGGGACAGGGGGTGATGGCTACACCTTC
CDR3: CASSTGTGGDGYTF

J: TRBJ2-1
size: .
V: TRBV27
D: TRBD1
DNA: TGTGCCAGCAGTCCCCGGACAGGGGCCACTGAGCAGTTCTTC
CDR3: CASSPRTGATEQFF

J: TRBJ2-3
size: .
V: TRBV7-3
D: .
DNA: TGTGCCAGCAGCTCCGCAGGATATGGGACGCAGTATTTT
CDR3: CASSSAGYGTQYF

J: TRBJ2-3
size: once
V: TRBV9
D: .
DNA: TGTGCCAGCAGCGTAGGGGGGACAACTAGCACAGATACGCAGTATTTT
CDR3: CASSVGGTTSTDTQYF

J: TRBJ1-1
size: .
V: TRBV18
D: .
DNA: TGTGCCAGCTCACCGCCCCAGGGAACGAACACTGAAGCTTTCTTT
CDR3: CASSPPQGTNTEAFF

J: TRBJ1-6
size: .
V: TRBV9
D: TRBD1
DNA: TGTGCCAGCAGCGTAGTCGGGACAGGGACTTCACCCCTCCACTTT
CDR3: CASSVVGTGTSPLHF

J: TRBJ1-1
size: .
V: TRBV6-5
D: TRBD1
DNA: TGTGCCAGCAGTTACGCAGGGGGAGAAGCTTTCTTT
CDR3: CASSYAGGEAFF

J: TRBJ1-5
size: .
V: TRBV28
D: TRBD1
DNA: TGTGCCAGCAGAAACGACAGGGGATATCAGCCCCAGCATTTT
CDR3: CASRNDRGYQPQHF

J: TRBJ1-6
size: .
V: TRBV2
D: .
DNA: TGTGCCAGCAGTGAAAACTCAGGCGAAAGCTCCTATAATTCACCCCTCCACTTT
CDR3: CASSENSGESSYNSPLHF

J: TRBJ2-5
size: .
V: TRBV18
D: TRBD1
DNA: TGTGCCAGCTCATCTTCCTCAAGGGGGCCGGATGAGACCCAGTACTTC
CDR3: CASSSSSRGPDETQYF

J: TRBJ1-2
size: .
V: TRBV29-1
D: TRBD1
DNA: TGCAGCGTTGAGAGACAGGGTTTCGACTATGGCTACACCTTC
CDR3: CSVERQGFDYGYTF